The clone carrying this TCR beta chain has more than one count but fewer than ten. Its target is unknown. Combining a sample-barcoded 5' primer with a J-beta primer mix, a second PCR ran for about 7 to 12 cycles. TCRdb recomputed calls from the 5' RACE reads with MiXCR, one row per CDR3 protein. The repertoire holds roughly 730,000 distinct CDR3 sequences, with more than 55% as singletons. The data derive from a study of blood T cells in healthy people across ages. Study-wide results and caveats: Across the age range, TCR beta diversity per million T cells fell in a roughly linear way. A greater number of naive CD4+ cells and higher diversity distinguished long-lived donors from aged donors. Possibly confounding the expanded clonotype changes was the fact that donor CMV status was unknown.

Every participating donor contributed roughly 9.6 milliliters of peripheral blood through a draw. Trimming took off 3 bases at V and 4 bases at J, with 13 bases between the two ends. The V gene's germline CDR1 is SGHRS and CDR2 YFSETQ. This CDR3 contains 15 residues. Sequencing was done on a sample of blood. The rearrangement uses TRBV5-1 and TRBJ1-4; no clear D. The clonotype comes from a middle-aged man in good health. The CDR3 nucleotides read TGCGCCAGCAGCTCCGGGCTAACGATTAATGAAAAACTGTTTTTT. Its protein is CASSSGLTINEKLFF.